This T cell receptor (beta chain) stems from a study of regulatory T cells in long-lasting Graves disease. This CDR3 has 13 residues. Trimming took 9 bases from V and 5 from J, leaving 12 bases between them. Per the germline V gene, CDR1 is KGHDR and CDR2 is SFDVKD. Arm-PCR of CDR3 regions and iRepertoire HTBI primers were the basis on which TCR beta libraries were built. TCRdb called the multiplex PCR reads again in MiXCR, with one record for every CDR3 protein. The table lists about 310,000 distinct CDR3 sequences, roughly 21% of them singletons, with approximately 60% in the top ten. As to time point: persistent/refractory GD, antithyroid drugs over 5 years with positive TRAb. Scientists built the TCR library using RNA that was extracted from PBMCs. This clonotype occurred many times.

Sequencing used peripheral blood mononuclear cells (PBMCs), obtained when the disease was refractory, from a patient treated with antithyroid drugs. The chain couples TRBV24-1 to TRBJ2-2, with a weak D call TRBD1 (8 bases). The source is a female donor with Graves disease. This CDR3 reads CATQQGGTGELFF. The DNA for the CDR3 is TGTGCCACCCAACAGGGGGGGACCGGGGAGCTGTTTTTT.